Below are 15 T cell receptor beta chains sequenced from a single sample in a study of neurological immune-mediated disorders. TCRdb re-called the 5' RACE reads with MiXCR, one entry per CDR3 protein. The data show some 16,000 distinct CDR3 sequences, 8.5% to 10% seen once. The sample comprised CD8+ T cells from blood. These receptors all stem from a man between 50 and 59 years old in good health.

This clonotype was counted many times. The chain uses TRBV20-1 and TRBJ2-1; 9 bases agree with TRBD1. CDR1 is DFQATT, CDR2 SNEGSKA, per germline (reference sequence). The CDR3 loop spans 16 amino acids. V was pared by 6 bases and J by 2 bases, with 11 bases of the junction left unmatched. The CDR3: CSANDGTGRAYNEQFF. The DNA of the CDR3 is TGCAGTGCGAACGACGGGACAGGGAGGGCCTACAATGAGCAGTTCTTC.

This clonotype appeared many times. V is TRBV5-6 and J is TRBJ2-3, with 10 positions matching TRBD2. Germline lookup yields CDR1 SGHDT and CDR2 YYEEEE. The CDR3 covers 17 residues. Unmatched junction bases numbered 13, after V lost 3 bases and J lost 6 bases. CDR3 sequence: CASSSYNLAGVTDTQYF. The CDR3 coding sequence is TGTGCCAGCAGCTCATACAACCTAGCGGGGGTCACCGATACGCAGTATTTT.

This clonotype has a count of ten or more. The V and J genes are TRBV4-1 and TRBJ2-3; maybe TRBD2 (5 bases). Trimming stripped 0 bases from V and 4 bases from J, with 14 bases between. The germline V gene has CDR1 MGHRA and CDR2 YSYEKL. CDR3 size: 16 residues. The CDR3: CASSQEGLAGPDTQYF. The CDR3 DNA reads as TGCGCCAGCAGCCAAGAAGGTCTAGCCGGCCCAGATACGCAGTATTTT.

This clonotype has ten or more counts. The genes are TRBV3-1 and TRBJ2-7; 8 bases align to TRBD1. V was pared by 3 bases and J by 4 bases, with 8 bases of the junction left unmatched. Germline CDR1 is LGHDT and CDR2 is YNNKEL (reference sequence). The CDR3 spans 15 residues. In DNA, the CDR3 is TGTGCCAGCAGCCACGACAGGGGCTGGGTTTACGAGCAGTACTTC. Protein sequence: CASSHDRGWVYEQYF.

In this sample, this clonotype turned up many times. The V and J genes are TRBV28 and TRBJ2-7; 7 nucleotides match TRBD2. Trimming cost V 4 bases and J 4 bases; bases outside gene matches: 1. This CDR3 is built from 12 residues. Per germline, CDR1 MDHEN and CDR2 SYDVKM. The CDR3: CASSSGGYEQYF. The CDR3, as DNA: TGTGCCAGCAGTTCGGGGGGATACGAGCAGTACTTC.

This clonotype was counted ten times or more. J is TRBJ1-2 and V is TRBV7-9; D might be TRBD1 (5 bases). The CDR3 is made up of 13 amino acids. Trimming left V 2 bases short and J 5 bases short, with 9 bases between. Germline CDR1 SEHNR, CDR2 FQNEAQ (reference sequence). The DNA for the CDR3 is TGTGCCAGCAGCTTACTACAGGTTTATGGCTACACCTTC. Translation gives CASSLLQVYGYTF.

In its sample, this clonotype was seen many times. The chain carries TRBV20-1 and TRBJ2-1; 10 nucleotides align to TRBD2. Germline lookup yields CDR1 DFQATT and CDR2 SNEGSKA (reference sequence). CDR3 length equals 21 residues. V lost 2 bases to trimming and J lost 0 bases; unmatched junction nucleotides: 19. The CDR3 region has the DNA TGCAGTGCTAGACTTCGACGTGCCGGGACTAGCGAGGCCTTCTCCTACAATGAGCAGTTCTTC. Translating it yields CSARLRRAGTSEAFSYNEQFF.

This clonotype was detected ten times or more. The chain carries TRBV7-9 and TRBJ1-1; TRBD1 matches at 7 bases. CDR3 length: 13 amino acids. V shed 5 bases and J 1 base; nucleotides not matched to a gene: 1. In germline, CDR1 is SEHNR, CDR2 FQNEAQ (reference sequence). CDR3 coding DNA: TGTGCCAGCAGCGGGACAGAGAACACTGAAGCTTTCTTT. This encodes CASSGTENTEAFF.

The count of this clonotype is one. The chain links TRBV4-1 to TRBJ2-7; TRBD2 aligns across 10 bases. The CDR3 is 15 residues long. Trimming took 4 bases from V and 4 from J; bases not matched to a gene: 7. The V gene's germline CDR1 is MGHRA and CDR2 YSYEKL. The CDR3 region has the DNA TGCGCCAGCAGCCCTAGGCCTAGCGGGAGTTACGAGCAGTACTTC. It specifies CASSPRPSGSYEQYF.

This clonotype was recorded many times. The V gene is TRBV7-3, the J gene TRBJ2-1; D possibly corresponds to TRBD2 (7 bases). CDR1 and CDR2 (germline): SGHTA, FQGTGA. Trimming took off 0 bases at V and 10 bases at J, with 13 bases between the two ends. The CDR3 sequence is 14 residues long. The CDR3 DNA is TGTGCCAGCAGCTTAACTGGGGGGGCTGGGGAGCAGTTCTTC. Translating it yields CASSLTGGAGEQFF. The entire variable domain, with the rest obtained from reference TRBV7-3 and TRBJ2-1, is as follows: GAGVSQTPSNKVTEKGKYVELRCDPISGHTALYWYRQSLGQGPEFLIYFQGTGAADDSGLPNDRFFAVRPEGSVSTLKIQRTERGDSAVYLCASSLTGGAGEQFFGPGTRLTVL.

This clonotype appeared many times. This chain joins TRBV18 and TRBJ2-4; TRBD1 aligns across 7 bases. V shed 2 bases, J shed 11 bases, and the junction held 15 bases outside the gene matches. The CDR3 sequence is 16 residues long. Germline-derived CDR1 and CDR2 are KGHSH and LQKENI. For the CDR3, the DNA is TGTGCCAGCTCACCAGGAACAAAATACAGGGGATATGTTCAGTACTTC. This encodes CASSPGTKYRGYVQYF.

In this sample, this clonotype turned up many times. This rearrangement joins TRBV6-6 to TRBJ1-1; a weak D match, TRBD1 (5 bases). Germline-derived CDR1 and CDR2 are MNHNY and SVGAGI (reference sequence). The V end lost 4 bases, the J end lost 4 bases, and 13 bases lay between the germline ends. The CDR3 is 14 residues long. The CDR3 region is CASSSGGFGTEAFF. The CDR3 DNA sequence: TGTGCCAGCAGTTCCGGGGGATTCGGCACTGAAGCTTTCTTT.

This clonotype was seen ten or more times. Sequence at one end of the junction differs from germline and may be a read error. The V and J genes are TRBV6-6 and TRBJ2-7; D gene ambiguous. Germline V gene sequence: CDR1 MNHNY, CDR2 SVGAGI (reference sequence). The CDR3 extends over 11 amino acids. The CDR3 spells CASSNSYEQYF. CDR3 in DNA: TGTGCCAGCAGTAACTCCTACGAGCAGTACTTC.

This clonotype was picked up many times. This chain links TRBV5-8 with TRBJ2-7; the match to TRBD1 covers 8 bases. The CDR3 is made up of 15 amino acids. CDR1 and CDR2 (germline): SGHTS, YDEGEE. With 2 bases clipped from V and 4 bases from J, the junction kept 8 bases outside the gene matches. The CDR3 nucleotides read TGTGCCAGCAGCTTTCACTGGCAGGGGGCGTACGAGCAGTACTTC. Translation: CASSFHWQGAYEQYF.

This clonotype was seen ten or more times. The V call is TRBV20-1, the J call TRBJ2-5; TRBD1 agrees at 8 bases. Trimming cost V 0 bases and J 1 base; bases outside gene matches: 4. Per germline, CDR1 DFQATT and CDR2 SNEGSKA (reference sequence). The CDR3 has 15 residues. CDR3 sequence reads: CSAREWDRSQETQYF. The CDR3 bases are TGCAGTGCTAGAGAGTGGGACAGGTCCCAAGAGACCCAGTACTTC.